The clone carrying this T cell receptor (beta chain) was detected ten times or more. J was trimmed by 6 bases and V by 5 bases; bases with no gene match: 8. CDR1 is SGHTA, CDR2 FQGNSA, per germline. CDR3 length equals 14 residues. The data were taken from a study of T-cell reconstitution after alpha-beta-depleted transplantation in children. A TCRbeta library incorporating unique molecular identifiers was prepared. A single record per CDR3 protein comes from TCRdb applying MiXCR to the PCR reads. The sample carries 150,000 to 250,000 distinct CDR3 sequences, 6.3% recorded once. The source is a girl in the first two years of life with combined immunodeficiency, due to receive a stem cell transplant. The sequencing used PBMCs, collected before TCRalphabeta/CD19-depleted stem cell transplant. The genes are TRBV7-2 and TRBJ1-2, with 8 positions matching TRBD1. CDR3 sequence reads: CASSQGTGHHGYTF. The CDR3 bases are TGTGCCAGCAGCCAGGGGACAGGCCATCATGGCTACACCTTC.